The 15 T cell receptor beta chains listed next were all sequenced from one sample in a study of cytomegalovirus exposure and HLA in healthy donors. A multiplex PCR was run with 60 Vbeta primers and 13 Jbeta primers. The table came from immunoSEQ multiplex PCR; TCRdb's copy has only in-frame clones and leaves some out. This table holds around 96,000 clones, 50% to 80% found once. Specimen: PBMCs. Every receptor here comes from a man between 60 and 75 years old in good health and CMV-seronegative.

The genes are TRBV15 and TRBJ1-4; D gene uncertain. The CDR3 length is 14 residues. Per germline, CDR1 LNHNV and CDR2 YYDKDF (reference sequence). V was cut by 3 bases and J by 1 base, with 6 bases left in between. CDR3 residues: CATSSPGTNEKLFF. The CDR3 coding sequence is TGTGCCACCAGCAGCCCCGGAACTAATGAAAAACTGTTTTTT.

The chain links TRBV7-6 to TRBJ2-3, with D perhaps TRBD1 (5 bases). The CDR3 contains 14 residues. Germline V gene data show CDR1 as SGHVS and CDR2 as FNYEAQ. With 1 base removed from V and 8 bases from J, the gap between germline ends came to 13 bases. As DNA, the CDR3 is TGTGCCAGCAGCTTAGAACAGGTCCCAGGTACGCAGTATTTT. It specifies CASSLEQVPGTQYF.

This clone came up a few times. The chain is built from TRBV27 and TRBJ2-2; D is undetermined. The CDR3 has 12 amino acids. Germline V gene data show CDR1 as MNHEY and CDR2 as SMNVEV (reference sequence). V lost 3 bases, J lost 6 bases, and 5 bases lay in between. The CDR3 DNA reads TGTGCCAGCAGTTTCGGTCCCGGGGAGCTGTTTTTT. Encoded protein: CASSFGPGELFF.

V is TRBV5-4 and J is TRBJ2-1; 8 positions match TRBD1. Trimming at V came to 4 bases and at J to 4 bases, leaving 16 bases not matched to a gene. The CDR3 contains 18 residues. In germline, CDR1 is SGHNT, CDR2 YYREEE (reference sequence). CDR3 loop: CASSKPGGFQGAYNEQFF. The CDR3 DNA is TGTGCCAGCAGCAAACCCGGGGGTTTCCAGGGGGCTTACAATGAGCAGTTCTTC.

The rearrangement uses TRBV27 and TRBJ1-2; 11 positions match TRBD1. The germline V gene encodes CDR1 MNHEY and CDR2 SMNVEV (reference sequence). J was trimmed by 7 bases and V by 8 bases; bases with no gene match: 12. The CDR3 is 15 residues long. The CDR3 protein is CASHPFGQGASGYTF. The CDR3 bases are TGTGCCAGCCACCCGTTTGGACAGGGGGCATCTGGCTACACCTTC.

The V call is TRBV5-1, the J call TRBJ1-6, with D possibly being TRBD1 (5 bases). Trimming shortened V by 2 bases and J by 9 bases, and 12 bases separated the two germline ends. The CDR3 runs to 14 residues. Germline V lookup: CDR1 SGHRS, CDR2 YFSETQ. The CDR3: CASSFFRATSPLHF. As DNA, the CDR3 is TGCGCCAGCAGCTTTTTCAGGGCCACTTCACCCCTCCACTTT.

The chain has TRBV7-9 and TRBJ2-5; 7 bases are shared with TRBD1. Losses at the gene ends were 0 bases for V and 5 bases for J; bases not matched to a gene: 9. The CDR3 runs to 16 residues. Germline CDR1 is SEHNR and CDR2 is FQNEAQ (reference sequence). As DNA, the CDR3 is TGTGCCAGCAGCTTAGCGGGGAACAGGGGCAGGGAGACCCAGTACTTC. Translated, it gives CASSLAGNRGRETQYF.

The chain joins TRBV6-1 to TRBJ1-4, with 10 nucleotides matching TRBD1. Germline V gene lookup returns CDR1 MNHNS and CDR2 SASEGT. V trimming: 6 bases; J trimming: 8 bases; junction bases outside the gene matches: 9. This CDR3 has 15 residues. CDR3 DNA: TGTGCCAGCAGCAGTAGACAGGGGGCGAGGGAAAAACTGTTTTTT. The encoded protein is CASSSRQGAREKLFF.

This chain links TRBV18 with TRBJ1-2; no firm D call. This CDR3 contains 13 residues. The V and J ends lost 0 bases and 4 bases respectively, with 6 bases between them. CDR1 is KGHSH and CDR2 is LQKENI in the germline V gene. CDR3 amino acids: CASSPPGLYGYTF. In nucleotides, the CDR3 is TGTGCCAGCTCACCACCAGGACTCTATGGCTACACCTTC.

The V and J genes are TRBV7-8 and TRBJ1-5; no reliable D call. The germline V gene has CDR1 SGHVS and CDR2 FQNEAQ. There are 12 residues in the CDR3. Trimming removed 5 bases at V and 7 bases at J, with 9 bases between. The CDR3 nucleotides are TGTGCCAGCAGCCCGGGTGGGCAGCCCCAGCATTTT. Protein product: CASSPGGQPQHF.

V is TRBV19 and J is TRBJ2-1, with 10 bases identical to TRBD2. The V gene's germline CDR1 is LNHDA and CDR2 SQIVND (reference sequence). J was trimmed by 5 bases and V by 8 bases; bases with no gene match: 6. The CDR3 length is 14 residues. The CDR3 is CASLRTSGNNEQFF. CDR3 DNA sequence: TGTGCCAGTTTGAGGACTAGCGGTAACAATGAGCAGTTCTTC. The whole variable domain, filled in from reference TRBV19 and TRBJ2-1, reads DGGITQSPKYLFRKEGQNVTLSCEQNLNHDAMYWYRQDPGQGLRLIYYSQIVNDFQKGDIAEGYSVSREKKESFPLTVTSAQKNPTAFYLCASLRTSGNNEQFFGPGTRLTVL.

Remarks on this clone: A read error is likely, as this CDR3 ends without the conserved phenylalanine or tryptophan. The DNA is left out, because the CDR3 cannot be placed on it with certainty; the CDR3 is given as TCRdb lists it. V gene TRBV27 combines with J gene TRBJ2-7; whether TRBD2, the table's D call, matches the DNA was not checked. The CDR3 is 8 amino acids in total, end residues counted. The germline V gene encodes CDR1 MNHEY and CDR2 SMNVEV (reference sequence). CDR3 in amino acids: CASSFGRA.

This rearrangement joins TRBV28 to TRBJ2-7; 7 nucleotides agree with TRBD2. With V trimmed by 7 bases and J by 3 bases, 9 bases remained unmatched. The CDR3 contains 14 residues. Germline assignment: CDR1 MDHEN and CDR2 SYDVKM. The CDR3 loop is CASTGGGSGYEQYF. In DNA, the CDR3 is TGTGCCAGCACGGGCGGGGGATCGGGCTACGAGCAGTACTTC.

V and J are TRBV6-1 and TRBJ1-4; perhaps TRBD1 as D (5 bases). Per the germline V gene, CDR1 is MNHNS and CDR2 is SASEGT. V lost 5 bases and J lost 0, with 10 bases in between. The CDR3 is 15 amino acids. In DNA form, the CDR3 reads TGTGCCAGCAGTCCAGGGCCGGCAACTAATGAAAAACTGTTTTTT. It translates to CASSPGPATNEKLFF.

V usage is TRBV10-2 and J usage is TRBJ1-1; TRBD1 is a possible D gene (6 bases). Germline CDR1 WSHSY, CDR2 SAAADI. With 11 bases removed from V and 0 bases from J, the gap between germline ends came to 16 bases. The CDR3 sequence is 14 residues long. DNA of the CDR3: TGCGCCTCCACGGGGGGCTTCATGAACACTGAAGCTTTCTTT. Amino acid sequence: CASTGGFMNTEAFF.